This entry describes one T cell receptor (beta chain). These data originate in a study of stem cell transplantation in POMP-related autoinflammatory disease. Germline V lookup: CDR1 SGHAT, CDR2 FQNNGV. This CDR3 has 15 amino acids. The V segment lost 5 bases and the J segment 3 bases; nucleotides outside the gene matches: 5. Sequencing was performed with immunoSEQ multiplex PCR; in TCRdb, only in-frame clones are kept and a portion is missing. The sample gives around 26,000 clones, approximately 85% of which show up once; less than 3% is in the top ten. This sequence was found in a human donor with POMP-related autoinflammation and immune dysregulation (PRAID). The sequencing here drew on CD4+ T cells from PBMCs, taken before stem cell transplantation. V usage is TRBV11-2 and J usage is TRBJ2-1; 9 bases are a match to TRBD2. DNA for the CDR3: TGTGCCAGCAGCCTACAGCGGGGGGACTACAATGAGCAGTTCTTC. Its translation is CASSLQRGDYNEQFF.